This TCR beta chain came from a study of blood T cell repertoires in COVID-19. About the research overall: Sources were T cells, B-cell-depleted T cells, or PBMCs; the material itself was cDNA or gDNA.

In the study's own analysis: Amplification from reference gene primers served as the basis for estimated nucleated cell counts. The repertoire was sequenced with immunoSEQ multiplex PCR; TCRdb's copy has only in-frame clones and lacks some. From that table come the V and J calls and clone size; the DNA was used to work out D and trimming. This sample yields some 300,000 clones, of which 90% are seen a single time; around 4.3% belongs to the top ten. This clone was seen a single time. V shed 6 bases and J 1 base; nucleotides not matched to a gene: 14. The CDR3 spans 18 residues. Germline V gene lookup returns CDR1 SGHAT and CDR2 FQNNGV. Clinical histories supplied by participants themselves formed the basis of cohort assignment.

The chain recombines TRBV11-2 with TRBJ2-3, with 9 bases matching TRBD1. Material: PBMCs or T cells enriched from blood (not recorded which). This clonotype originated in a young woman with acute COVID-19. The CDR3: CASRRTGGYAGGTDTQYF. The CDR3 DNA follows: TGTGCCAGCAGACGTACAGGGGGCTACGCCGGGGGCACAGATACGCAGTATTTT.